Listed below are T cell receptor beta chains from one sample, sequenced in a study of blood T cells in healthy people across ages. TCRdb re-derived calls from the 5' RACE reads in MiXCR, one entry per CDR3 protein. The repertoire holds 1.5 million to 2 million distinct CDR3 sequences, with approximately 39% as singletons. What was sequenced was blood. All receptors come from a human donor in good health. Both conserved end residues are part of each CDR3. Fields, in order: J gene, D gene, clone size, V gene, CDR3 DNA, CDR3 protein. The D gene is left open where the match is weak. Some rows mark clone size as missing; the rest say once, few, many or name a class of expanded clone.

j_call: TRBJ1-2; d_call: -; clone_size: -; v_call: TRBV2; cdr3_nt: TGTGCCAGCAGTGCTGAGGGGGAGAATGGCTACACCTTC; cdr3_aa: CASSAEGENGYTF
j_call: TRBJ2-3; d_call: -; clone_size: few; v_call: TRBV28; cdr3_nt: TGTGCCACCATCCCCCTAACAGGGAGAGTCACAGATACGCAGTATTTT; cdr3_aa: CATIPLTGRVTDTQYF
j_call: TRBJ2-6; d_call: TRBD1; clone_size: -; v_call: TRBV6-2/TRBV6-3; cdr3_nt: TGTGCCAGCAGTCGGGACAGGGCATACTCTGGGGCCAACGTCCTGACTTTC; cdr3_aa: CASSRDRAYSGANVLTF
j_call: TRBJ1-3; d_call: -; clone_size: -; v_call: TRBV7-2; cdr3_nt: TGTGCCAGCAGAACGGGATCCTCTGGAAGCACCATATATTTT; cdr3_aa: CASRTGSSGSTIYF
j_call: TRBJ2-3; d_call: TRBD2; clone_size: -; v_call: TRBV20-1; cdr3_nt: TGCAGTGCTTGGGAAGCGGGGGGGCAAGATACGCAGTATTTT; cdr3_aa: CSAWEAGGQDTQYF
j_call: TRBJ1-4; d_call: -; clone_size: few; v_call: TRBV6-6; cdr3_nt: TGTGCCAGCAGTTACTCGAGCCAGGGTGGAGAAAAACTGTTTTTT; cdr3_aa: CASSYSSQGGEKLFF
j_call: TRBJ2-6; d_call: TRBD1; clone_size: -; v_call: TRBV10-3; cdr3_nt: TGTGCCATCAGTCGGACAGGGAGCTCTGGGGCCAACGTCCGGACTTTC; cdr3_aa: CAISRTGSSGANVRTF
j_call: TRBJ2-3; d_call: TRBD2; clone_size: few; v_call: TRBV10-3; cdr3_nt: TGTGCCATCAGTGATCCGACTAGCGGGGGGACAGATACGCAGTATTTT; cdr3_aa: CAISDPTSGGTDTQYF
j_call: TRBJ2-7; d_call: -; clone_size: -; v_call: TRBV20-1; cdr3_nt: TGCAGTGCTACACTGACAGCGAGCTGCGAGCAGTACTTC; cdr3_aa: CSATLTASCEQYF
j_call: TRBJ1-4; d_call: TRBD1; clone_size: -; v_call: TRBV7-2; cdr3_nt: TGTGCCAGCAGCAGTACAGGGGGAGTTAATGAAAAACTGTTTTTT; cdr3_aa: CASSSTGGVNEKLFF
j_call: TRBJ2-7; d_call: -; clone_size: -; v_call: TRBV20-1; cdr3_nt: TGCAGTGCTAGTTCTCAGCCCCACGAGCAGTACTTC; cdr3_aa: CSASSQPHEQYF
j_call: TRBJ1-1; d_call: -; clone_size: -; v_call: TRBV20-1; cdr3_nt: TGCAGTGCTAGCGATCCCAGAGTGAACACTGAAGCTTTCTTT; cdr3_aa: CSASDPRVNTEAFF
j_call: TRBJ2-4; d_call: TRBD1; clone_size: many; v_call: TRBV6-6; cdr3_nt: TGTGCCAGCAGTTCGGGACAGGGGGTGAACATTCAGTACTTC; cdr3_aa: CASSSGQGVNIQYF
j_call: TRBJ1-5; d_call: -; clone_size: few; v_call: TRBV20-1; cdr3_nt: TGCAGTGCTACCCGGGAGGGGAATCAGCCCCAGCATTTT; cdr3_aa: CSATREGNQPQHF
j_call: TRBJ2-5; d_call: -; clone_size: few; v_call: TRBV15; cdr3_nt: TGTGCCACCAGCAGAGTTCCAGGGAGGGAGACCCAGTACTTC; cdr3_aa: CATSRVPGRETQYF
j_call: TRBJ2-1; d_call: TRBD2; clone_size: few; v_call: TRBV20-1; cdr3_nt: TGCAGTGCCTCAGATCTAGCGGTGCAGTTCTTC; cdr3_aa: CSASDLAVQFF
j_call: TRBJ1-2; d_call: -; clone_size: few; v_call: TRBV3-1; cdr3_nt: TGTGCCAGCAGTGGGGACGGTAACTATGGCTACACCTTC; cdr3_aa: CASSGDGNYGYTF
j_call: TRBJ2-3; d_call: -; clone_size: few; v_call: TRBV4-1; cdr3_nt: TGCGCCAGCAGCCAAATTAGCGCGGACACAGATACGCAGTATTTT; cdr3_aa: CASSQISADTDTQYF
j_call: TRBJ1-2; d_call: TRBD1; clone_size: few; v_call: TRBV6-2/TRBV6-3; cdr3_nt: TGTGCCAGCAGTTACTCCGGGACAGTCTATGGCTACACCTTC; cdr3_aa: CASSYSGTVYGYTF
j_call: TRBJ2-5; d_call: TRBD1; clone_size: few; v_call: TRBV4-3; cdr3_nt: TGCGCCAGCAGCCAAGATTGGGCAGGGGGTCAAGAGACCCAGTACTTC; cdr3_aa: CASSQDWAGGQETQYF
j_call: TRBJ1-2; d_call: TRBD1; clone_size: -; v_call: TRBV9; cdr3_nt: TGTGCCAGCAGCGGGGGACAGGGAGGGAACTATGGCTACACCTTC; cdr3_aa: CASSGGQGGNYGYTF
j_call: TRBJ1-2; d_call: -; clone_size: once; v_call: TRBV7-3; cdr3_nt: TGTGCCAGCAGCCTGGGGCCCAGCGAATATGGCTACACCTTC; cdr3_aa: CASSLGPSEYGYTF
j_call: TRBJ2-3; d_call: TRBD2; clone_size: -; v_call: TRBV7-8; cdr3_nt: TGTGCCAGCAGCAAACTAGCGGGGGGCGTCTCAGATACGCAGTATTTT; cdr3_aa: CASSKLAGGVSDTQYF
j_call: TRBJ2-7; d_call: TRBD1; clone_size: -; v_call: TRBV28; cdr3_nt: TGTGCCAGCAGTCCCCCTCGACAGGGGATCTACGAGCGGTACTTC; cdr3_aa: CASSPPRQGIYERYF
j_call: TRBJ1-2; d_call: -; clone_size: few; v_call: TRBV9; cdr3_nt: TGTGCCAGCAGCGTCCTACAGGGCGCCCCATATGGCTACACCTTC; cdr3_aa: CASSVLQGAPYGYTF
j_call: TRBJ2-7; d_call: -; clone_size: -; v_call: TRBV10-3; cdr3_nt: TGTGCCATCAGTGAGTCGCCGGGACGGTTATACGAGCAGTACTTC; cdr3_aa: CAISESPGRLYEQYF
j_call: TRBJ2-7; d_call: TRBD1; clone_size: -; v_call: TRBV10-3; cdr3_nt: TGTGCCATCAGTGAGAGGGGGACAGGGACTAAGTCCTACGAGCAGTACTTC; cdr3_aa: CAISERGTGTKSYEQYF
j_call: TRBJ2-5; d_call: -; clone_size: -; v_call: TRBV11-2; cdr3_nt: TGTGCCAGCAGCCCCACCGGGTCGAAATGGGGGACCCAGTACTTC; cdr3_aa: CASSPTGSKWGTQYF
j_call: TRBJ2-1; d_call: TRBD2; clone_size: -; v_call: TRBV4-1; cdr3_nt: TGCGCCAGCAGCCAAGGCCCCGAGAGCGGGATCAATGAGCAGTTCTTC; cdr3_aa: CASSQGPESGINEQFF
j_call: TRBJ1-2; d_call: TRBD1; clone_size: -; v_call: TRBV7-9; cdr3_nt: TGTGCCAGCAGCCGGACAGGCGCCTATGGCTACACCTTC; cdr3_aa: CASSRTGAYGYTF
j_call: TRBJ1-1; d_call: -; clone_size: -; v_call: TRBV7-8; cdr3_nt: TGTGCCAGCAGCTCCGACTTGCGCCAAGCTTTCTTT; cdr3_aa: CASSSDLRQAFF
j_call: TRBJ2-4; d_call: TRBD2; clone_size: -; v_call: TRBV7-8; cdr3_nt: TGTGCCAGCAGCCCAACGGGACTAGCGGCCACGTACATTCAGTACTTC; cdr3_aa: CASSPTGLAATYIQYF
j_call: TRBJ2-7; d_call: -; clone_size: -; v_call: TRBV27; cdr3_nt: TGTGCCAGCAGTTTAGGGGCAGGCCTAGGCTACGAGCAGTACTTC; cdr3_aa: CASSLGAGLGYEQYF
j_call: TRBJ2-7; d_call: -; clone_size: -; v_call: TRBV5-1; cdr3_nt: TGCGCCAGCAGGGTTATCGAAGGTGGAGGGTACGAGCAGTACTTC; cdr3_aa: CASRVIEGGGYEQYF
j_call: TRBJ1-4; d_call: TRBD1; clone_size: -; v_call: TRBV6-1; cdr3_nt: TGTGCCAGCAGGGTCGGGACAGCTAATGAAAAACTGTTTTTT; cdr3_aa: CASRVGTANEKLFF